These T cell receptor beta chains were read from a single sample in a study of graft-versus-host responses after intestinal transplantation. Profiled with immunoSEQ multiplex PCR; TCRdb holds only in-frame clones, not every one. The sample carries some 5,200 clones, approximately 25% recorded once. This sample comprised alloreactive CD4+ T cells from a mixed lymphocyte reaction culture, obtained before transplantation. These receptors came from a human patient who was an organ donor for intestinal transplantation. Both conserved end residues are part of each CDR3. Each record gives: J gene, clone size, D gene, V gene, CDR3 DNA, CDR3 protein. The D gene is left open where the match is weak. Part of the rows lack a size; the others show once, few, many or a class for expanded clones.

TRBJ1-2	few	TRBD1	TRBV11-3	TGTGCCAGCAGCTTAAACAGGGGACAGGGAGTCTATGGCTACACCTTC	CASSLNRGQGVYGYTF
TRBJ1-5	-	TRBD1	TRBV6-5	TGTGCCAGCAGCCGGGACAGGGTTTTTCAGCCCCAGCATTTT	CASSRDRVFQPQHF
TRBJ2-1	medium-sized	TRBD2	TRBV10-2	TGCGCCAGTAGCGGGAGAAGTGAGCAGTTCTTC	CASSGRSEQFF
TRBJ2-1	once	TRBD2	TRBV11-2	TGTGCCAGCAGCTCTAGCGGGAGCTCCTACAATGAGCAGTTCTTC	CASSSSGSSYNEQFF
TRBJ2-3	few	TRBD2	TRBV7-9	TGTGCCAGCAGCTTAGGTTTTAGTAGCGGGGACACAGATACGCAGTATTTT	CASSLGFSSGDTDTQYF
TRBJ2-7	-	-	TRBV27	TGTGCCAGCAGTTACTCCTCAGGGTCTTTCTACGAGCAGTACTTC	CASSYSSGSFYEQYF
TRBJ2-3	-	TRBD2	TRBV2	TGTGCCAGCAGCTTGGGACTAGCAACAGATACGCAGTATTTT	CASSLGLATDTQYF
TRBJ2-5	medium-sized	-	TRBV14	TGTGCCAGCAGCCAAGAACATCGGGCAGGGCAGACCCAGTACTTC	CASSQEHRAGQTQYF
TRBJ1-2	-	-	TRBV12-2	TGTGCAAGTCGCTTCTGGAGAAGTAACTATGGCTACACCTTC	CASRFWRSNYGYTF
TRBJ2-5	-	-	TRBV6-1	TGTGCCAGCAGTGAAAGCCCGAGGGTAGGGGAGACCCAGTACTTC	CASSESPRVGETQYF
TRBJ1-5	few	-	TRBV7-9	TGTGCCAGCAGCTTAGGAACGGGTATGGGGCCCCAGCATTTT	CASSLGTGMGPQHF
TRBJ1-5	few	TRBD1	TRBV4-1	TGCGCCAGCAGCCAGATCGGGACAGGCAATCAGCCCCAGCATTTT	CASSQIGTGNQPQHF
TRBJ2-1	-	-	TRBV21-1	TGTGCCAGCAGCGCTCAGGCCCGGACTAGATCCTACAATGAGCAGTTCTTC	CASSAQARTRSYNEQFF
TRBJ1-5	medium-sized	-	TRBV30	TGTGCCTGGTCGGGCGGGGGATATCAGCCCCAGCATTTT	CAWSGGGYQPQHF
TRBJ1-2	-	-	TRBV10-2	TGCGCCAGCAGCAAACAGCGGAACTATGGCTACACCTTC	CASSKQRNYGYTF
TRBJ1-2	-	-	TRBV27	TGTGCCACCTATTTACCACAGTGGATGTATGGCTACACCTTC	CATYLPQWMYGYTF
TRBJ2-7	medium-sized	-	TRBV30	TGTGCCTGGAGTGCCCGACTAGTCCATAAACAGTACTTC	CAWSARLVHKQYF
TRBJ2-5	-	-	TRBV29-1	TGCAGCGTCGTTCGGGTTTTAGAGACCCAGTACTTC	CSVVRVLETQYF
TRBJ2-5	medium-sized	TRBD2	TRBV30	TGTGCCTGGAGCCGGGGAGGGCCAGGCGGGCAAGAGACCCAGTACTTC	CAWSRGGPGGQETQYF
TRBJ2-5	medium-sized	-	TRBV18	TGTGCCAGCTCACCGGGGGGAGAGACCCAGTACTTC	CASSPGGETQYF
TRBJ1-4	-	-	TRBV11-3	TGTGCCAGCAGCTTCGGCGGGGCAACTAATGAAAAACTGTTTTTT	CASSFGGATNEKLFF
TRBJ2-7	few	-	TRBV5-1	TGCGCCAGCAGCTTCCCTCTTGAGTCCGAGCAGTACTTC	CASSFPLESEQYF
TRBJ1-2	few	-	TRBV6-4	TGTGCCAGCAGTGACGTCCCGGGGAGGGCTTATGGCTACACCTTC	CASSDVPGRAYGYTF
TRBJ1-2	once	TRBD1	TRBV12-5	TGTGCTAGCTCGGACAGGACCAACTATGGCTACACCTTC	CASSDRTNYGYTF
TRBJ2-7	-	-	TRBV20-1	TGCAGTGCTAAGCAGGACTACGAGCAGTACTTC	CSAKQDYEQYF
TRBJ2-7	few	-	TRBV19	TGTGCCACCCAATCTCAAGGGGGCTACGAGCAGTACTTC	CATQSQGGYEQYF
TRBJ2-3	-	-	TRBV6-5	TGTGCCAGCAGGTCCGGGAATACGCAGTATTTT	CASRSGNTQYF
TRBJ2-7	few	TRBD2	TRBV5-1	TGCGCCAGCAGCTTGCGGGGGGTCTCCTACGAGCAGTACTTC	CASSLRGVSYEQYF
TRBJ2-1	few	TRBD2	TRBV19	TGTGCCAGTAGACGGCGGGGGGGGGCACACAATGAGCAGTTCTTC	CASRRRGGAHNEQFF
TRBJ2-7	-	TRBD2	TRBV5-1	TGCGCCAGCAGTCGAAGGACTAGCGGGGACCCCTACGAGCAGTACTTC	CASSRRTSGDPYEQYF
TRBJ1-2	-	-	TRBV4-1	TGCGCCAGCAGTTGGAGGGGTATTATCAGCGATGGCTACACCTTC	CASSWRGIISDGYTF
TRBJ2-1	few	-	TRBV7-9	TGTGCCAGCAGCCCGGGGACTCATAGATTGGGTGAGCAGTTCTTC	CASSPGTHRLGEQFF
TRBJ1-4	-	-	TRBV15	TGTGCCACCAGCAGAGATGTAAAGGGGCTTAATGAAAAACTGTTTTTT	CATSRDVKGLNEKLFF
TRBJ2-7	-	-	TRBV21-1	TGTGCCAGCAGCAATAAACACAGGTTCTACGAGCAGTACTTC	CASSNKHRFYEQYF
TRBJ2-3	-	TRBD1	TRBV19	TGTGCCAGTAGTAGACAGGGCTCAACGGATACGCAGTATTTT	CASSRQGSTDTQYF
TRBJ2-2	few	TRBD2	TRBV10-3	TGTGCCAGCAGTGAAGTAGGACTAGCGCGTCCCGGGGAGCTGTTTTTT	CASSEVGLARPGELFF
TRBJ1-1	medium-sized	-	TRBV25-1	TGTGCCAGCACGGGGGACCGTCCCAGGGTCACTGAAGCTTTCTTT	CASTGDRPRVTEAFF
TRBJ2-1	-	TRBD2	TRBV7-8	TGTGCCAGCAGCCCTCTAGGGCCACTAGCGGGACTCTACAATGAGCAGTTCTTC	CASSPLGPLAGLYNEQFF